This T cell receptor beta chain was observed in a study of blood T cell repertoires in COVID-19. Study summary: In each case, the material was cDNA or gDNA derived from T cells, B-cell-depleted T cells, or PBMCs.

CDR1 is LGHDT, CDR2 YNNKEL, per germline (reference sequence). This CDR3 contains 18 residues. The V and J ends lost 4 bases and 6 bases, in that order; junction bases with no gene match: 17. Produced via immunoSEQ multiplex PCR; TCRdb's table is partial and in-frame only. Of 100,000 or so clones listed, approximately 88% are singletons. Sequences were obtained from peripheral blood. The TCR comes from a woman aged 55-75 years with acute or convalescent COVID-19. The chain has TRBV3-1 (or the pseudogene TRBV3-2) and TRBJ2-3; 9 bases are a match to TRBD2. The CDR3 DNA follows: TGTGCCAGCAGCCCCTCCGGGACTAGCATGTCATACAACGATACGCAGTATTTT. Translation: CASSPSGTSMSYNDTQYF.